This T cell receptor beta chain was captured in a study of lymphopenia after photon versus proton radiotherapy. TCRdb's table, derived via immunoSEQ multiplex PCR, lists solely in-frame clones and lacks some. The sample carries roughly 76,000 clones, around 93% recorded once. This clone appeared a single time. This CDR3 region has 15 residues. Trimming shortened V by 6 bases and J by 0 bases, and 14 bases separated the two germline ends. Per the germline V gene, CDR1 is MNHEY and CDR2 is SVGAGI. This receptor was taken from a woman aged 40-49 years with cholangiocarcinoma. Specimen: peripheral blood, collected from a patient treated with photon-based radiotherapy. This chain uses TRBV6-5 with TRBJ1-2; D is unresolved. The CDR3 sequence is CASRADGVANYGYTF. Here the CDR3 DNA reads TGTGCCAGCAGGGCGGACGGGGTAGCTAACTATGGCTACACCTTC.